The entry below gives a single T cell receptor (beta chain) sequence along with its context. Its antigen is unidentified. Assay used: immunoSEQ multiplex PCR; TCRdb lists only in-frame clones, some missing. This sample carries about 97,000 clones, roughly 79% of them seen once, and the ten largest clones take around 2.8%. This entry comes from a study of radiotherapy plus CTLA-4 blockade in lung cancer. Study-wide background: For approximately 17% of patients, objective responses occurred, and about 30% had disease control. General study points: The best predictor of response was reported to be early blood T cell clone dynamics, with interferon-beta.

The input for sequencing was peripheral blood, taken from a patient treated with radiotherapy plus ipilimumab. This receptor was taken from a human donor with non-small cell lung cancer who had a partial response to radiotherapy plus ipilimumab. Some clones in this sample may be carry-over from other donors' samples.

The CDR3 reads CAGAPSGLPHNEQFF. CDR3 nucleotides: TGTGCCGGGGCTCCTAGCGGCTTACCACACAATGAGCAGTTCTTC. The V and J genes are TRBV28 and TRBJ2-1, with TRBD2 identical over 7 bases. Per germline, CDR1 MDHEN and CDR2 SYDVKM. The CDR3 sequence is 15 residues long. V shed 11 bases and J 5 bases; nucleotides not matched to a gene: 15.